One TCR beta chain is described in this entry. The record originates from a study of shared clonotypes between healthy human individuals. Method: immunoSEQ multiplex PCR; TCRdb's copy keeps in-frame clones and lacks some. Here the sample spans hundreds of thousands of clones, under 95% being singletons. Naivety among CD8 cells was defined by CD45RO negativity and positive CCR7 selection, thereby excluding terminally differentiated effector memory CD45RA+ cells. The length of the CDR3 is 16 residues. In germline, CDR1 is SEHNR, CDR2 FQNEAQ (reference sequence). Trimming shortened V by 1 base and J by 0 bases, and 9 bases separated the two germline ends.

The source of this sequence is a man between 25 and 39 years old in good health. The V call is TRBV7-9, the J call TRBJ1-4; D is undetermined. Sequenced: naive CD8+ T cells sorted from blood. The CDR3: CASSLGVQPTNEKLFF. The CDR3 nucleotides are TGTGCCAGCAGCTTAGGCGTCCAACCAACTAATGAAAAACTGTTTTTT.